These 25 T cell receptor beta chains share one sample of origin, sequenced in a study of T-cell reconstitution after alpha-beta-depleted transplantation in children. Preparation of the TCRbeta library used unique molecular identifiers. In TCRdb, the PCR reads were re-called with MiXCR into one record per CDR3 protein. Here the sample spans approximately 800,000 distinct CDR3 sequences, around 17% being singletons. The specimen comprised PBMCs, mostly from graft donor cells, sampled 360 days after TCRalphabeta/CD19-depleted stem cell transplant. The receptors shown here come from a male patient under 18 who had a stem cell transplant for acute lymphoblastic leukemia, so the T cells may come from the graft donor.

J is TRBJ2-7 and V is TRBV7-8, with 9 bases lining up with TRBD2. V trimming: 5 bases; J trimming: 6 bases; junction bases outside the gene matches: 17. The CDR3 runs 17 residues. The germline V gene encodes CDR1 SGHVS and CDR2 FQNEAQ. CDR3 coding DNA: TGTGCCAGCAGCCCGTATTTGGCGGGAGGGCCCTTAGGCGAGCAGTACTTC. Translated, it gives CASSPYLAGGPLGEQYF.

This clonotype has a handful of counts. This chain links TRBV12-3 or TRBV12-4 with TRBJ2-1; the match to TRBD2 covers 13 bases. The CDR3 is made up of 16 amino acids. Germline trimming cut 6 bases from V and 2 bases from J; bases unmatched to any gene: 4. The CDR3 region has the DNA TGTGCCAGCAGGGGGACTAGCGGGAAGACCTACAATGAGCAGTTCTTC. This encodes CASRGTSGKTYNEQFF.

The table lists this clonotype with a few counts. The chain links TRBV9 to TRBJ2-7; D remains ambiguous. Germline assignment: CDR1 SGDLS and CDR2 YYNGEE. The V end lost 4 bases, the J end lost 3 bases, and 14 bases lay between the germline ends. The CDR3 sequence is 14 residues long. CDR3 DNA sequence: TGTGCCAGCAGCTTGCGGCCCGCGGACTACGAGCAGTACTTC. Translating gives CASSLRPADYEQYF.

The chain is built from TRBV9 and TRBJ2-7; 11 bases are shared with TRBD1. The CDR3 runs 14 residues. In germline, CDR1 is SGDLS, CDR2 YYNGEE. Trimming at V came to 4 bases and at J to 5 bases, leaving 5 bases not matched to a gene. This chain's CDR3 is CASSPGQGADEQYF. CDR3 sequence (DNA): TGTGCCAGCAGCCCTGGACAGGGGGCAGACGAGCAGTACTTC.

This clonotype has a handful of counts. The gene calls are TRBV29-1 and TRBJ1-1, with TRBD1 identical over 8 bases. CDR1 and CDR2 (germline): SQVTM, ANQGSEA. The length of the CDR3 is 15 residues. Trimming cost V 6 bases and J 7 bases; bases outside gene matches: 16. Here the CDR3 DNA reads TGCAGCGTCGGGATCCCGAGGACAGGGCGACGTGAAGCTTTCTTT. Its protein is CSVGIPRTGRREAFF.

As concerns this clonotype: A much more abundant neighbour one base away suggests this may be a read error. No conserved phenylalanine or tryptophan is present at the end of the CDR3, so a read error is the likely explanation. The genes are TRBV16 and TRBJ2-1; unclear D gene. CDR3 length: 16 amino acids. Germline assignment: CDR1 KGHSY and CDR2 FQNENV. The V end was cut by 5 bases, the J end by 4 bases, with 18 bases between. DNA of the CDR3: TGTGCCAGCAGCTTTTCTGTAAGGGAACCTTACAATGAGCAGTTCTTA. Translated, it gives CASSFSVREPYNEQFL.

This clonotype turned up a few times. J is TRBJ2-2 and V is TRBV4-1; the match to TRBD2 covers 9 bases. CDR3 length equals 18 residues. Germline CDR1 is MGHRA and CDR2 is YSYEKL. V was clipped by 6 bases and J by 1 base; unmatched bases: 12. The CDR3 here is CASRPRGYSGRNTGELFF. The CDR3 DNA follows: TGCGCCAGCAGGCCAAGAGGGTATAGCGGGAGGAACACCGGGGAGCTGTTTTTT.

The chain carries TRBV7-9 and TRBJ1-4; no firm D call. The CDR3 contains 16 residues. The V gene's germline CDR1 is SEHNR and CDR2 FQNEAQ (reference sequence). Trimming removed 5 bases from V and 2 bases from J, with 15 bases in between. The CDR3 DNA reads as TGTGCCAGCAGCGTCGATGGCTTGGGGACTAATGAAAAACTGTTTTTT. This encodes CASSVDGLGTNEKLFF.

This clonotype was detected many times. The V call is TRBV20-1, the J call TRBJ2-2, with 12 bases that match TRBD2. The CDR3 contains 16 residues. The germline V gene encodes CDR1 DFQATT and CDR2 SNEGSKA (reference sequence). Trimming cost V 3 bases and J 6 bases; bases outside gene matches: 8. The CDR3 here is CSASELAGGPAGELFF. The CDR3 DNA sequence: TGCAGTGCTAGTGAGCTAGCGGGAGGGCCGGCCGGGGAGCTGTTTTTT.

The table lists this clonotype with a few counts. The genes are TRBV5-6 and TRBJ2-6; D is ambiguous. The V and J ends lost 1 base and 1 base respectively, with 9 bases between them. CDR1 and CDR2 from the germline V gene are SGHDT and YYEEEE. This CDR3 spans 16 amino acids. CDR3 protein: CASSLLPTSGANVLTF. For the CDR3, the DNA is TGTGCCAGCAGCTTGCTCCCAACGTCTGGGGCCAACGTCCTGACTTTC.

J is TRBJ2-1 and V is TRBV19; 10 bases fit TRBD2. The V gene end was trimmed by 4 bases and the J gene end by 3 bases; junction bases not matched to a gene: 3. The CDR3 is 15 amino acids. Germline lookup yields CDR1 LNHDA and CDR2 SQIVND (reference sequence). The CDR3 region has the DNA TGTGCCAGTAGTAAACTAGCGGGGAACTACAATGAGCAGTTCTTC. Amino acid sequence: CASSKLAGNYNEQFF.

This clonotype occurred a few times. V is TRBV12-3 or TRBV12-4 and J is TRBJ2-1; 11 bases are a match to TRBD1. Losses at the gene ends were 3 bases for V and 3 bases for J; bases not matched to a gene: 7. The CDR3 loop spans 17 amino acids. DNA for the CDR3: TGTGCCAGCAGTTTCCCCAGGACAGGGGGCATCTACAATGAGCAGTTCTTC. Protein product: CASSFPRTGGIYNEQFF.

The chain combines TRBV4-1 with TRBJ2-1, with 8 bases identical to TRBD2. The length of the CDR3 is 17 residues. J lost 0 bases, V lost 4 bases, and 8 bases had no gene match. The germline CDR1 and CDR2 sequences are MGHRA and YSYEKL. The CDR3 reads CASSLREGASSYNEQFF. The CDR3 DNA reads as TGCGCCAGCAGCCTCCGGGAGGGCGCCAGCTCCTACAATGAGCAGTTCTTC.

CDR3 DNA: TGCGCCAGCAGCTTGGCCAAGTACGGGTTGGGACCGAACACCGGGGAGCTGTTTTTT. Amino acids: CASSLAKYGLGPNTGELFF. This chain joins TRBV5-1 and TRBJ2-2; D assignment may be TRBD1 or TRBD2 (5 bases each). CDR1 is SGHRS, CDR2 YFSETQ, per germline. V lost 0 bases, J lost 0 bases, and 18 bases lay in between. CDR3 length: 19 amino acids.

The J gene is TRBJ2-3, the V gene TRBV5-1, with D perhaps assigned TRBD1 or TRBD2 (5 bases each). There are 17 residues in the CDR3. V shed 2 bases and J shed 0 bases, with 16 bases lying between them. CDR1 and CDR2 from the germline V gene are SGHRS and YFSETQ. For the CDR3, the DNA is TGCGCCAGCAGCTTCCAGGGCATGTGGACTAGCACAGATACGCAGTATTTT. It specifies CASSFQGMWTSTDTQYF.

This clonotype was observed a few times. V gene TRBV7-3 combines with J gene TRBJ2-1; 10 bases are a match to TRBD2. The CDR3 is 15 residues long. The junction had 4 bases not matched to a gene; V was cut back by 1 base and J by 7 bases. Germline V gene lookup returns CDR1 SGHTA and CDR2 FQGTGA. The CDR3 coding sequence is TGTGCCAGCAGCTTAAAGGTACTAGCGGGAAATGAGCAGTTCTTC. Encoded protein: CASSLKVLAGNEQFF.

The chain couples TRBV6-5 to TRBJ2-1; 10 bases map to TRBD2. Germline-derived CDR1 and CDR2 are MNHEY and SVGAGI. The junction had 7 bases not matched to a gene; V was cut back by 2 bases and J by 0 bases. The CDR3 has 18 residues. The CDR3 DNA sequence: TGTGCCAGCAGTTACATTAGCGGGAGGCCCAGCTCCTACAATGAGCAGTTCTTC. It codes for CASSYISGRPSSYNEQFF.

The sample holds a few counts of this clonotype. The rearrangement links TRBV4-1 to TRBJ2-7; 7 bases line up with TRBD1. The CDR3 length is 15 residues. Germline V gives CDR1 MGHRA, CDR2 YSYEKL. The trim removed 5 bases at V and 6 bases at J, leaving 13 bases unmatched. CDR3 nucleotides: TGCGCCAGCAGCGCACCGGGACAGCCCCAGACCGAGCAGTACTTC. Translation gives CASSAPGQPQTEQYF.

This clonotype came up a few times. This chain joins TRBV27 and TRBJ1-1; D call uncertain. Germline CDR1 and CDR2: MNHEY and SMNVEV (reference sequence). V shed 3 bases and J shed 0 bases, with 5 bases lying between them. The CDR3 contains 13 residues. CDR3 DNA sequence: TGTGCCAGCAGTTTCTATGTGAACACTGAAGCTTTCTTT. As protein: CASSFYVNTEAFF.

CDR3 bases: TGTGCCAGTGCCCCCGGGGGTCTCGGCACAGATACGCAGTATTTT. Translating gives CASAPGGLGTDTQYF. The genes are TRBV19 and TRBJ2-3; the D gene is possibly TRBD2 (6 bases). CDR3 length: 15 residues. Trimming removed 8 bases at V and 1 base at J, with 16 bases between. Germline V gene data show CDR1 as LNHDA and CDR2 as SQIVND (reference sequence). Looking up the rest from reference TRBV19 and TRBJ2-3 gives the full variable domain: DGGITQSPKYLFRKEGQNVTLSCEQNLNHDAMYWYRQDPGQGLRLIYYSQIVNDFQKGDIAEGYSVSREKKESFPLTVTSAQKNPTAFYLCASAPGGLGTDTQYFGPGTRLTVL.

This clonotype was recorded a few times. The CDR3 loop reads CASSFGQGHRIGTQYF. In nucleotides, the CDR3 is TGTGCCAGCAGTTTTGGTCAGGGCCACCGGATTGGCACGCAGTATTTT. V is TRBV12-3 or TRBV12-4 and J is TRBJ2-3; a possible D gene is TRBD1 (5 bases). CDR3 length: 16 residues. V was clipped by 3 bases and J by 9 bases, with 22 bases between them.

The rearrangement uses TRBV7-3 and TRBJ2-1; TRBD2 matches at 10 bases. Germline V gives CDR1 SGHTA, CDR2 FQGTGA. V shed 1 base and J 7 bases; nucleotides not matched to a gene: 13. The CDR3 runs to 18 residues. CDR3 sequence reads: CASSLRPLAGVSGNEQFF. The CDR3 DNA reads TGTGCCAGCAGCTTAAGGCCCCTAGCGGGAGTTTCCGGGAATGAGCAGTTCTTC.

The V gene is TRBV12-3 or TRBV12-4, the J gene TRBJ1-1; 8 positions match TRBD1. V lost 10 bases to trimming and J lost 7 bases; unmatched junction nucleotides: 14. The CDR3 consists of 14 residues. Here the CDR3 DNA reads TGTGCCACCGGACAGGGTAGGATTGGCGATGAAGCTTTCTTT. Encoded protein: CATGQGRIGDEAFF.

This clonotype was recorded at least ten times. A junction boundary mismatches the germline segment, possibly from a read error. The chain couples TRBV5-1 to TRBJ1-1, with D unresolved. The CDR3 length is 14 residues. The germline V gene has CDR1 SGHRS and CDR2 YFSETQ. CDR3 loop: CASSLSRGSTEAFF. CDR3 nucleotides: TGTGCCAGCAGCTTATCCCGTGGTAGCACTGAAGCTTTCTTT.

The J gene is TRBJ2-1, the V gene TRBV30, with TRBD2 matching over 10 bases. The V gene's germline CDR1 is GTSNPN and CDR2 SVGIG (reference sequence). This CDR3 is built from 17 residues. V lost 3 bases to trimming and J lost 2 bases; unmatched junction nucleotides: 10. CDR3 sequence reads: CAWREPLAGVTYNEQFF. The CDR3 DNA sequence: TGTGCCTGGAGGGAACCGCTAGCGGGAGTAACCTACAATGAGCAGTTCTTC.